The 7 T cell receptor beta chains listed next were all sequenced from one sample in a study of spatial heterogeneity in lung cancer. TCRdb reprocessed the 5' RACE reads via MiXCR and lists one record per CDR3 protein. The top ten clones hold roughly a quarter of a sample with roughly 29,000 distinct CDR3 sequences, more than 4.5% of them seen once. The time point: blood at routine non-recurrence follow-up after resection. Material: PBMCs, obtained at follow-up. The receptors were sampled from a female donor with early-stage non-small cell lung cancer.

This clonotype was seen ten or more times. The chain combines TRBV6-2 or TRBV6-3 with TRBJ2-7; 7 nucleotides line up with TRBD2. The V and J ends lost 6 bases and 0 bases, in that order; junction bases with no gene match: 5. The CDR3 spans 14 residues. Germline values: CDR1 MNHEY, CDR2 SVGEGT. The CDR3 region has the DNA TGTGCCAGCAGCCACCGACTAGCCTCCTACGAGCAGTACTTC. Translation gives CASSHRLASYEQYF.

This clonotype was found many times. The chain recombines TRBV7-9 with TRBJ2-6; possibly TRBD1 for D (5 bases). The CDR3 has 15 amino acids. CDR1 is SEHNR and CDR2 is FQNEAQ in the germline V gene (reference sequence). The V gene lost 5 bases and the J gene lost 4 bases, with 12 bases spanning the gap. The CDR3 here is CASSRQSWGANVLTF. CDR3 nucleotides: TGTGCCAGCAGCCGACAGAGTTGGGGGGCCAACGTCCTGACTTTC.

The chain joins TRBV2 to TRBJ1-1; 7 bases align to TRBD1. The V and J ends lost 7 bases and 3 bases, in that order; junction bases with no gene match: 11. From germline, CDR1 is SNHLY and CDR2 FYNNEI. The CDR3 runs to 15 residues. The CDR3 reads CASIPLRGGYTEAFF. The CDR3, as DNA: TGTGCCAGCATTCCCTTACGAGGGGGCTACACTGAAGCTTTCTTT.

This clonotype was counted ten times or more. Mismatch with germline at one junction end may stem from a read error. CDR3 sequence: CASSRPGANVLTF. CDR3 in DNA: TGTGCCAGCAGCCGCCCTGGCGCCAACGTCCTGACTTTC. The chain combines TRBV28 with TRBJ2-6; no clear D. The CDR3 consists of 13 residues. Germline CDR1 is MDHEN and CDR2 is SYDVKM.

In this sample, this clonotype turned up many times. This chain joins TRBV6-5 and TRBJ2-1; tentatively, D is TRBD1 (5 bases). The V and J ends lost 4 bases and 0 bases respectively, with 16 bases between them. Looked up from germline, CDR1 is MNHEY and CDR2 is SVGAGI. The CDR3 is 17 amino acids. CDR3 protein: CASSFRLGPSSYNEQFF. CDR3 coding DNA: TGTGCCAGCAGTTTCCGACTGGGGCCGAGCTCCTACAATGAGCAGTTCTTC.

This clonotype was seen at least ten times. V is TRBV12-3 or TRBV12-4 and J is TRBJ2-2, with D possibly TRBD2 on 6 matching bases. The CDR3 runs to 15 residues. Deletions cut 2 bases from V and 6 bases from J, with 13 bases between. The CDR3: CASSLPAGKAGELFF. As DNA, the CDR3 is TGTGCCAGCAGTTTACCAGCGGGCAAGGCCGGGGAGCTGTTTTTT.

This clonotype was detected ten times or more. V usage is TRBV5-6 and J usage is TRBJ1-4; weak D call: TRBD1 (5 bases). CDR3 size: 12 residues. V was clipped by 2 bases and J by 7 bases, with 6 bases between them. From germline, CDR1 is SGHDT and CDR2 YYEEEE. The CDR3: CASSFGGEKLFF. CDR3 DNA sequence: TGTGCCAGCAGCTTCGGGGGTGAAAAACTGTTTTTT.